Listed here is a single T cell receptor beta chain. The antigen it binds to is not known. Base qualities are not recorded, but no much larger clone differs from it by a single base. The source of the sample is a study of T cells in localized non-small cell lung cancer (TCRdb year 2020). Study-level background: Comparing tumors with uninvolved tumor-adjacent lungs, the study looked at the T cell repertoires of roughly 250 patients with early-stage NSCLC. The cohort was made up of around 220 treatment-naive NSCLC patients whose localized lung tumors had been resected. The mean age of the NSCLC patients was roughly 70 years, with 120 to 150 men and 107 women.

At diagnosis, tumor, uninvolved tumor-adjacent lung and peripheral blood were collected and then preserved as a mix of FFPE and fresh-frozen material. For TCR repertoire profiling, blood samples were analyzed in the form of peripheral blood mononuclear cells. TCR beta CDR3 regions were sequenced from DNA using the immunoSEQ Assay. Per the original workflow: T cell density was computed as TCR beta template counts normalized to usable DNA estimated by amplifying housekeeping genes. The preseqR package was used to estimate richness by extrapolating to 400,000 templates for PBMC samples and to 120,000 templates for tissue samples. Clonality was defined by subtracting Pielou's evenness from one. Tissue-enriched TCRs were identified by differential abundance testing using productive amino-acid clonotypes, minimum total count 5 and alpha 0.1. The Jaccard Index and the Morisita Overlap Index were used to quantify repertoire overlap between compartments. GLIPH clustered TCR beta CDR3s with public tetramer-defined viral CDR3s; viral motifs required at least three viral sequences plus V-gene enrichment. The source is immuneACCESS, and TCRdb retained only in-frame sequences with V and J called. Part of the clones is not carried over; for the studies checked, unresolved V genes explain less than half of this, and the remainder is unexplained. That table furnishes V, J and clone size, whereas the DNA furnished D and trimming. The sample profile shows around 94,000 clones; 80% to 90% of them were found once. Around 14% of the sample comes from the top ten.

CDR1 and CDR2 (SEHNR, FQNEAQ) derive from the germline V gene (reference sequence). Trimming at the junction amounts to 5 bases on V and 2 bases on J, and the germline ends lie 10 bases apart. The cysteine opens and the phenylalanine closes a CDR3 of 13 amino acids. The retained sequence is limited to the CDR3, 39 bases, with the frame set at the first base. The investigation overall reported the following: A median of roughly 60 of the top 100 tumor clones were detected in paired uninvolved adjacent lung, and 28 of these tumor clones were also found among the top 100 clones of the paired uninvolved adjacent lung. Uninvolved tumor-adjacent lung showed the highest T cell clonality, higher than tumor, which suggests more focused antigenic responses in the uninvolved tumor-adjacent lung. Longer overall survival was associated with higher T cell density in blood, whereas shorter survival was associated with higher clonality in adjacent lung. Because multi-region tumor sequencing was not performed, intratumor heterogeneity could not be ruled out. Because the study design was exploratory, TCR variables were selected using unadjusted p-values without false-discovery rate correction.

The chain couples TRBV7-9 to TRBJ2-7; no confident D gene assignment can be made. This material consisted of peripheral blood, taken before any cancer treatment. The origin of this receptor is a man aged 35-69 years with stage I squamous cell lung carcinoma. The sequenced DNA: TGTGCCAGCAGCCTTACAGAACCCTACGAGCAGTACTTC. Protein translation: CASSLTEPYEQYF.